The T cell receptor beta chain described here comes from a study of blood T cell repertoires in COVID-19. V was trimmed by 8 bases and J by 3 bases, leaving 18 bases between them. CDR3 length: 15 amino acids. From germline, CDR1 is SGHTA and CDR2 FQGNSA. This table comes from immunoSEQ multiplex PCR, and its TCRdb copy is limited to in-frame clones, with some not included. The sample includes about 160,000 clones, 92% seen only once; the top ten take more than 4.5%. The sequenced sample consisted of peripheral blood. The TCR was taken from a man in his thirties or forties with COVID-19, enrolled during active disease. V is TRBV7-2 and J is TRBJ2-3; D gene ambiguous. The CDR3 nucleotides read TGTGCCAGCTTTCGCGAGGCTGAGTTGACAGATACGCAGTATTTT. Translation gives CASFREAELTDTQYF.